This passage covers 2 T cell receptor beta chains from one sample sequenced in a study of T cells in Graves' hyperthyroidism and ophthalmopathy. TCR beta CDR3 regions were amplified from RNA transcripts. HTBI primers were employed in a first-round RT-PCR of the TCR CDR3. In TCRdb, the multiplex PCR reads were re-called with MiXCR into one record per CDR3 protein. This sample yields a few hundred thousand distinct CDR3 sequences, of which less than 25% are seen a single time; more than 25% belongs to the top ten. Sequenced input: blood. The receptors here all came from a young man with Graves' hyperthyroidism.

The J gene is TRBJ2-2, the V gene TRBV3-1, with D uncertain. Per the germline V gene, CDR1 is LGHDT and CDR2 is YNNKEL (reference sequence). The CDR3 has 15 amino acids. Trimming left V 0 bases short and J 5 bases short, with 10 bases between. The chain's CDR3 is CASSQEPTATGELFF. CDR3 nucleotide sequence: TGTGCCAGCAGCCAAGAACCTACCGCAACCGGGGAGCTGTTTTTT.

This clonotype appeared many times. Since no conserved phenylalanine or tryptophan closes the CDR3, a read error is the likely cause. The V call is TRBV12-3 or TRBV12-4, the J call TRBJ1-1; D is undetermined. Trimming shortened V by 7 bases and J by 3 bases, and 15 bases separated the two germline ends. This CDR3 has 14 residues. CDR3 bases: TGTGCCAGCACCCTGGTGGGATGGGACACTGAAGCTTTCCTT. As protein: CASTLVGWDTEAFL.